These 25 T cell receptor beta chains originate from one sample sequenced in a study of cytomegalovirus exposure and HLA in healthy donors. PCR primers comprised 60 Vbeta and 13 Jbeta primers. The protocol was immunoSEQ multiplex PCR, while the TCRdb copy is restricted to in-frame clones and leaves out a portion. Of under 150,000 clones in the sample, about 80% were seen once. Sequencing was done on a sample of PBMCs. The receptor set was obtained from a male donor in good health and CMV-seronegative.

The J gene is TRBJ2-3, the V gene TRBV5-1; possibly TRBD2 for D (5 bases). Germline V gene sequence: CDR1 SGHRS, CDR2 YFSETQ. The ends were cut back, 2 bases at V and 0 bases at J, with 10 bases in the middle. The CDR3 runs 15 residues. CDR3 nucleotide sequence: TGCGCCAGCAGCTTCCCACTAGGGAGCACAGATACGCAGTATTTT. Encoded protein: CASSFPLGSTDTQYF.

V usage is TRBV5-1 and J usage is TRBJ2-1; possibly TRBD2 for D (6 bases). In germline, CDR1 is SGHRS, CDR2 YFSETQ. This CDR3 spans 16 amino acids. Between the trimmed V and J ends, which lost 2 bases and 9 bases, there was a span of 21 bases. The CDR3 region has the DNA TGCGCCAGCAGCTTCCAGTCCACTAGCAGTTGGAGTGAGCAGTTCTTC. Translating it yields CASSFQSTSSWSEQFF.

This sequence joins TRBV4-1 and TRBJ1-4; no definite D call. Trimming removed 0 bases from V and 7 bases from J, with 9 bases in between. The CDR3 loop spans 14 amino acids. CDR1 is MGHRA and CDR2 is YSYEKL in the germline V gene. CDR3 residues: CASSQDRGAEKLFF. CDR3 sequence (DNA): TGCGCCAGCAGCCAAGATCGAGGTGCTGAAAAACTGTTTTTT.

The chain recombines TRBV9 with TRBJ1-2, with D tentatively TRBD1 (6 bases). Germline V gene lookup returns CDR1 SGDLS and CDR2 YYNGEE. Trimming pared 3 bases from V and 1 base from J, leaving 16 bases between. This CDR3 has 16 amino acids. CDR3 sequence: CASSGPGQIFNYGYTF. The CDR3 DNA sequence: TGTGCCAGCAGCGGCCCAGGACAGATCTTTAACTATGGCTACACCTTC.

This chain links TRBV7-9 with TRBJ1-1; D call uncertain. The CDR3 is 15 amino acids. V was cut by 4 bases and J by 4 bases, with 16 bases left in between. Germline V gives CDR1 SEHNR, CDR2 FQNEAQ (reference sequence). The CDR3 reads CASSWGERQPTEAFF. In nucleotides, the CDR3 is TGTGCCAGCAGCTGGGGAGAGAGACAACCCACTGAAGCTTTCTTT. The variable domain in full, completed from reference TRBV7-9 and TRBJ1-1, reads DTGVSQNPRHKITKRGQNVTFRCDPISEHNRLYWYRQTLGQGPEFLTYFQNEAQLEKSRLLSDRFSAERPKGSFSTLEIQRTEQGDSAMYLCASSWGERQPTEAFFGQGTRLTVV.

The V gene is TRBV4-3, the J gene TRBJ1-4, with unresolved D. Between the trimmed V and J ends, which lost 0 bases and 0 bases, there was a span of 8 bases. Germline CDR1 and CDR2: LGHNA and YSLEER. CDR3 length equals 16 residues. CDR3 protein: CASSQDWLATNEKLFF. The CDR3, as DNA: TGCGCCAGCAGCCAAGATTGGCTAGCAACTAATGAAAAACTGTTTTTT.

The rearrangement uses TRBV4-2 and TRBJ2-5; no clear D. The DNA end favors TRBJ2-7, so the J call may be wrong. CDR3 length equals 14 residues. The V gene's germline CDR1 is LGHNA and CDR2 YNFKEQ. The CDR3 is CASSQDETRYEQYF. For the CDR3, the DNA is TGTGCCAGCAGCCAAGATGAGACACGTTACGAGCAGTACTTC.

The CDR3 loop is CASSWQVGDTQYF. CDR3 in DNA: TGTGCCAGCAGTTGGCAGGTAGGAGATACGCAGTATTTT. The chain joins TRBV27 to TRBJ2-3; D gene unclear. Germline CDR1 MNHEY, CDR2 SMNVEV (reference sequence). The CDR3 has 13 residues. Deletions cut 4 bases from V and 5 bases from J, with 10 bases between.

The chain is built from TRBV25-1 and TRBJ2-5; perhaps TRBD1 as D (5 bases). The CDR3 covers 14 residues. V dropped 5 bases and J dropped 5 bases, with 15 bases sitting between them. Germline V gene sequence: CDR1 MGHDK, CDR2 SYGVNS. For the CDR3, the DNA is TGTGCCAGCAGTCCGACAGCGTTAGGGGAGACCCAGTACTTC. It specifies CASSPTALGETQYF.

The table lists this clone with a few counts. DNA of the CDR3: TGTGCCATCGGACTGGGACTGGGAAACTCTGGAAACACCATATATTTT. This gives the protein CAIGLGLGNSGNTIYF. The rearrangement uses TRBV10-3 and TRBJ1-3; D possibly corresponds to TRBD1 (5 bases). The ends were cut back, 8 bases at V and 0 bases at J, with 17 bases in the middle. CDR3 length equals 16 residues. Germline V gene sequence: CDR1 ENHRY, CDR2 SYGVKD.

V is TRBV6-5 and J is TRBJ1-4; 11 bases line up with TRBD1. V gave up 0 bases and J gave up 6 bases; unmatched junction bases: 0. This CDR3 contains 15 residues. Germline CDR1 and CDR2: MNHEY and SVGAGI. The CDR3 DNA is TGTGCCAGCAGTTACTCGGGACAGGGGGATGAAAAACTGTTTTTT. It specifies CASSYSGQGDEKLFF.

V and J are TRBV7-9 and TRBJ2-1, with D unclear. CDR3 length equals 14 residues. CDR1 and CDR2 (germline): SEHNR, FQNEAQ (reference sequence). The V end lost 0 bases, the J end lost 0 bases, and 3 bases lay between the germline ends. The CDR3 bases are TGTGCCAGCAGCTTAGCTCTCTCCTACAATGAGCAGTTCTTC. As protein: CASSLALSYNEQFF.

The chain joins TRBV7-2 to TRBJ1-2; 8 bases align to TRBD1. The CDR3 loop spans 14 amino acids. The ends lost 5 bases at V and 2 bases at J; junction bases unmatched: 4. Germline V gives CDR1 SGHTA, CDR2 FQGNSA. This CDR3 is CASSPDRDNYGYTF. The CDR3, as DNA: TGTGCCAGCAGCCCGGACAGGGACAACTATGGCTACACCTTC.

The chain links TRBV13 to TRBJ1-2; unclear D gene. Looked up from germline, CDR1 is PRHDT and CDR2 is FYEKMQ (reference sequence). The CDR3 runs to 11 residues. V shed 5 bases and J shed 8 bases, with 9 bases lying between them. The CDR3: CASSPGVGYTF. Written as DNA, the CDR3 is TGTGCCAGCAGCCCAGGCGTGGGCTACACCTTC.

The V call is TRBV30, the J call TRBJ2-7; 8 positions match TRBD2. CDR3 length: 16 amino acids. CDR1 and CDR2 (germline): GTSNPN, SVGIG (reference sequence). J was trimmed by 2 bases and V by 0 bases; bases with no gene match: 9. The CDR3 nucleotides read TGTGCCTGGAGTGTAGGTGGCGGGAGGCCCACCTACGAGCAGTACTTC. Protein: CAWSVGGGRPTYEQYF.

The V gene is TRBV4-3, the J gene TRBJ1-2; a weak D match, TRBD1 (6 bases). Looked up from germline, CDR1 is LGHNA and CDR2 is YSLEER. CDR3 length: 15 residues. V lost 0 bases, J lost 2 bases, and 10 bases lay in between. In DNA form, the CDR3 reads TGCGCCAGCAGCCAAGAGGCAGGGGCCAACTATGGCTACACCTTC. Translated: CASSQEAGANYGYTF.

The CDR3 DNA is TGCGCCAGCAGTGACAAGAGCTCCTACGAGCAGTACTTC. Its protein is CASSDKSSYEQYF. V is TRBV5-1 and J is TRBJ2-7; D not certain. CDR1 is SGHRS, CDR2 YFSETQ, per germline. This CDR3 comprises 13 residues. Trimming stripped 5 bases from V and 0 bases from J, with 9 bases between.

The V call is TRBV6-1, the J call TRBJ2-1; 7 bases agree with TRBD2. Germline assignment: CDR1 MNHNS and CDR2 SASEGT. V shed 1 base and J 3 bases; nucleotides not matched to a gene: 3. The CDR3 length is 15 residues. The CDR3 nucleotides read TGTGCCAGCAGTGAAGGGGCGGGAGACTACAATGAGCAGTTCTTC. Its protein product is CASSEGAGDYNEQFF.

Note on this clone: At one boundary the junction diverges from the germline segment, which might be a read error. The chain joins TRBV11-2 to TRBJ2-6; TRBD1 is a possible D gene (5 bases). CDR1 and CDR2 from the germline V gene are SGHAT and FQNNGV. The CDR3 has 17 residues. The CDR3 is CASSAGFRPSGANGLTF. The DNA for the CDR3 is TGTGCCAGCAGCGCAGGATTCCGTCCCTCTGGGGCCAACGGCCTGACTTTC.

The V call is TRBV5-6, the J call TRBJ1-2, with 9 bases matching TRBD1. Trimming removed 4 bases from V and 7 bases from J; junction bases left unmatched: 11. This CDR3 region has 15 residues. The V gene's germline CDR1 is SGHDT and CDR2 YYEEEE. CDR3 in amino acids: CASSLGTGNRLGYTF. CDR3 sequence (DNA): TGTGCCAGCAGCCTAGGGACAGGGAATCGGCTTGGCTACACCTTC.

This chain connects TRBV6-1 to TRBJ2-7; 7 positions agree with TRBD2. Germline assignment: CDR1 MNHNS and CDR2 SASEGT. Unmatched junction bases numbered 6, after V lost 6 bases and J lost 1 base. The CDR3 covers 14 residues. The CDR3 protein is CASRPGGRSYEQYF. The CDR3 bases are TGTGCCAGCAGACCGGGAGGCAGGTCCTACGAGCAGTACTTC.

The DNA for the CDR3 is TGTGCCAGCAGCGCGCCCCTCCGGGCTGAAGCTTTCTTT. The encoded protein is CASSAPLRAEAFF. This rearrangement joins TRBV7-2 to TRBJ1-1; the D is unclear. The V and J ends lost 5 bases and 6 bases respectively, with 13 bases between them. The CDR3 length is 13 residues. CDR1 is SGHTA, CDR2 FQGNSA, per germline.

V usage is TRBV19 and J usage is TRBJ1-2; TRBD1 is a possible D gene (6 bases). CDR3 length: 15 amino acids. V gave up 7 bases and J gave up 1 base, with 16 bases separating them. Germline V gives CDR1 LNHDA, CDR2 SQIVND (reference sequence). CDR3 sequence reads: CASNKQGAGNYGYTF. The CDR3 bases are TGTGCCAGTAATAAACAGGGCGCGGGTAACTATGGCTACACCTTC.

Notes on this clone: Other DNA variants within this sample encode the same CDR3. The J gene is TRBJ2-2, the V gene TRBV5-1, with 8 bases identical to TRBD2. The CDR3 covers 22 residues. Trimming at V came to 4 bases and at J to 1 base, leaving 24 bases not matched to a gene. Germline CDR1 SGHRS, CDR2 YFSETQ. Here the CDR3 DNA reads TGCGCCAGCAGCCCGGCTTTTCGACCGACTAGCGAGAAGAAAATGAACACCGGGGAGCTGTTTTTT. Translating it yields CASSPAFRPTSEKKMNTGELFF.

This rearrangement joins TRBV7-9 to TRBJ1-5; the D is unclear. This CDR3 region has 13 residues. The V gene's germline CDR1 is SEHNR and CDR2 FQNEAQ (reference sequence). Deletions cut 6 bases from V and 2 bases from J, with 8 bases between. CDR3 sequence: CASSPQGNQPQHF. DNA for the CDR3: TGTGCCAGCAGTCCTCAGGGCAATCAGCCCCAGCATTTT.